What follows are 12 T cell receptor beta chains derived from one specimen sequenced in a study of OX40 agonist ivuxolimab in advanced cancers. Libraries were prepared by immunoSEQ multiplex PCR; TCRdb keeps only in-frame clonotypes and omits some of them. Of tens of thousands of clones listed, about 84% are singletons. Here the sequenced sample was CD4+ or CD8+ T cells sorted from blood, taken in a trial of the OX40 agonist ivuxolimab. The source is an adult with an advanced solid tumor such as melanoma, head and neck, liver or kidney cancer.

The chain combines TRBV9 with TRBJ2-3, with unresolved D. This CDR3 contains 13 residues. The germline gives CDR1 SGDLS, CDR2 YYNGEE. The germline V and J ends were trimmed by 0 bases and 2 bases, with 4 bases remaining between them. In nucleotides, the CDR3 is TGTGCCAGCAGCGTAGGCCCCACAGATACGCAGTATTTT. Its protein product is CASSVGPTDTQYF.

V and J are TRBV7-9 and TRBJ1-1; TRBD1 is a possible D gene (5 bases). Germline CDR1 reads SEHNR; CDR2 reads FQNEAQ (reference sequence). V was cut by 5 bases and J by 0 bases, with 16 bases left in between. The CDR3 covers 16 residues. CDR3 DNA: TGTGCCAGCAGCCCCTCGGGGCTCTGGCTGAACACTGAAGCTTTCTTT. This gives the protein CASSPSGLWLNTEAFF.

The chain carries TRBV28 and TRBJ2-7, with D possibly TRBD2 on 6 matching bases. Germline V gene lookup returns CDR1 MDHEN and CDR2 SYDVKM. The CDR3 contains 15 residues. V was clipped by 6 bases and J by 5 bases, with 20 bases between them. CDR3 sequence reads: CASRAWRAYIHEQYF. In nucleotides, the CDR3 is TGTGCCAGCAGGGCGTGGAGGGCCTATATCCACGAGCAGTACTTC.

This clone was counted at least ten times. V usage is TRBV6-1 and J usage is TRBJ2-7; 10 bases are shared with TRBD1. The CDR3 extends over 15 amino acids. From germline, CDR1 is MNHNS and CDR2 SASEGT. V lost 6 bases, J lost 5 bases, and 10 bases stayed unmatched. The CDR3 sequence: CASRMSTGGGNEQYF. The DNA for the CDR3 is TGTGCCAGCAGAATGTCGACAGGGGGCGGAAACGAGCAGTACTTC.

The chain links TRBV6-1 to TRBJ1-5, with a weak D call TRBD1 (6 bases). Germline V lookup: CDR1 MNHNS, CDR2 SASEGT. There are 13 residues in the CDR3. V shed 4 bases and J shed 7 bases, with 11 bases lying between them. The DNA for the CDR3 is TGTGCCAGCAGTGCCACAGGGCTGCAGCCCCAGCATTTT. This encodes CASSATGLQPQHF.

The rearrangement links TRBV4-2 to TRBJ2-5; D remains unclear. Deletions cut 0 bases from V and 2 bases from J, with 10 bases between. The CDR3 is made up of 15 amino acids. Germline V gene data show CDR1 as LGHNA and CDR2 as YNFKEQ. The CDR3 loop reads CASSQDNARQETQYF. CDR3 in DNA: TGTGCCAGCAGCCAAGATAATGCACGGCAAGAGACCCAGTACTTC.

The chain recombines TRBV28 with TRBJ1-5; the D gene is possibly TRBD1 (6 bases). V was shortened by 8 bases and J by 3 bases, with 14 bases between the two germline ends. CDR3 size: 14 residues. CDR1 is MDHEN, CDR2 SYDVKM, per germline. DNA of the CDR3: TGTGCCAGCGGCCGGGGGGGCCCCAATCAGCCCCAGCATTTT. This translates into CASGRGGPNQPQHF.

The CDR3 spells CASSLAPGGNNEQFF. CDR3 DNA: TGCGCCAGCAGCTTGGCTCCAGGAGGTAACAATGAGCAGTTCTTC. This sequence joins TRBV5-1 and TRBJ2-1, with D tentatively TRBD2 (5 bases). There are 15 residues in the CDR3. Trimming left V 0 bases short and J 5 bases short, with 12 bases between. The germline V gene has CDR1 SGHRS and CDR2 YFSETQ. The variable domain in full, completed from reference TRBV5-1 and TRBJ2-1, reads KAGVTQTPRYLIKTRGQQVTLSCSPISGHRSVSWYQQTPGQGLQFLFEYFSETQRNKGNFPGRFSGRQFSNSRSEMNVSTLELGDSALYLCASSLAPGGNNEQFFGPGTRLTVL.

The J gene is TRBJ2-1, the V gene TRBV27; D ambiguous. The CDR3 extends over 16 amino acids. Germline V lookup: CDR1 MNHEY, CDR2 SMNVEV (reference sequence). V was shortened by 6 bases and J by 4 bases, with 19 bases between the two germline ends. CDR3 sequence reads: CASSVDAAEKYNEQFF. Written as DNA, the CDR3 is TGTGCCAGCAGCGTAGACGCGGCGGAAAAGTACAATGAGCAGTTCTTC.

The chain uses TRBV7-2 and TRBJ2-7; 7 bases are shared with TRBD2. The CDR3 is made up of 16 amino acids. J gave up 0 bases and V 5 bases, and 10 bases lay outside the gene matches. In germline, CDR1 is SGHTA, CDR2 FQGNSA. The CDR3 bases are TGTGCCAGCAGCCCAAATCTAGCGGCTAGCTCCTACGAGCAGTACTTC. Translated: CASSPNLAASSYEQYF.

CDR3 amino acids: CASSFKPPGYIGQPQHF. The CDR3 coding sequence is TGTGCCAGCAGTTTTAAACCCCCAGGGTATATAGGTCAGCCCCAGCATTTT. The genes are TRBV27 and TRBJ1-5, with D tentatively TRBD1 (5 bases). V was cut by 3 bases and J by 6 bases, with 21 bases left in between. Germline loops: CDR1 MNHEY, CDR2 SMNVEV (reference sequence). This CDR3 is 17 amino acids long.

This rearrangement joins TRBV5-1 to TRBJ2-1; D is possibly TRBD1 (6 bases). The CDR3 is made up of 14 amino acids. CDR1 is SGHRS, CDR2 YFSETQ, per germline. V lost 4 bases to trimming and J lost 6 bases, with 14 bases between them. CDR3 sequence: CASSPGQSGNEQFF. The CDR3, as DNA: TGCGCCAGCAGCCCTGGACAGTCCGGCAATGAGCAGTTCTTC.